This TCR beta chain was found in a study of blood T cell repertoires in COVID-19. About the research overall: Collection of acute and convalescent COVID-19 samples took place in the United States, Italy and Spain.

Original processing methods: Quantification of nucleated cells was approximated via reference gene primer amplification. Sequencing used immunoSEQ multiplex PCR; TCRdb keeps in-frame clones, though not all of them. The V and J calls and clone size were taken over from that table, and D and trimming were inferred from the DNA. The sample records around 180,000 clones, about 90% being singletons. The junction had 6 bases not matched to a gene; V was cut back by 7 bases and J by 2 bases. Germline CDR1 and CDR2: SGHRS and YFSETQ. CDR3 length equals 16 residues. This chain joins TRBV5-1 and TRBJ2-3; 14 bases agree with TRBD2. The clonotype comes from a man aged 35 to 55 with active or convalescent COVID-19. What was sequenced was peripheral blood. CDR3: CASRGTSGGPTDTQYF. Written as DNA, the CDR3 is TGCGCCAGCCGCGGGACTAGCGGGGGCCCCACAGATACGCAGTATTTT. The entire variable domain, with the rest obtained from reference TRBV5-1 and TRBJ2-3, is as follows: KAGVTQTPRYLIKTRGQQVTLSCSPISGHRSVSWYQQTPGQGLQFLFEYFSETQRNKGNFPGRFSGRQFSNSRSEMNVSTLELGDSALYLCASRGTSGGPTDTQYFGPGTRLTVL.